The rows below give T cell receptor beta chains drawn from one sample of a study of blood T cell repertoires in COVID-19. The assay was immunoSEQ multiplex PCR, and TCRdb's table has in-frame clones only and misses some. The repertoire includes about 16,000 clones, about three quarters of them detected once, and about 8.3% sits in the top ten. Sequencing was carried out using peripheral blood. All receptors come from a man in his fifties or sixties with acute or convalescent COVID-19. Each CDR3 is given with its conserved first and last residue. Fields, in order: J gene, V gene, D gene, CDR3 length, clone size, CDR3 protein, CDR3 DNA. A D gene is named only where the DNA matches it firmly. Not all rows give a size; the values are once, few, many and, for expanded clones, a class.

TRBJ2-7 | TRBV2 | - | 12 | - | CASSEGQYEQYF | TGTGCCAGCAGTGAAGGGCAATACGAGCAGTACTTC
TRBJ2-5 | TRBV25-1 | TRBD1 | 13 | once | CATARGPTETQYF | TGTGCCACTGCGAGGGGGCCAACGGAGACCCAGTACTTC
TRBJ1-1 | TRBV7-2 | - | 15 | - | CASSPDRQPNTEAFF | TGTGCCAGCAGCCCTGATCGACAGCCGAACACTGAAGCTTTCTTT
TRBJ2-5 | TRBV10-3 | TRBD2 | 17 | few | CAISDQKTSGGQETQYF | TGTGCCATCAGTGACCAAAAGACTAGCGGGGGGCAAGAGACCCAGTACTTC
TRBJ2-3 | TRBV27 | - | 15 | once | CASGTPGIGTDTQYF | TGTGCCAGCGGAACCCCAGGGATCGGCACAGATACGCAGTATTTT
TRBJ1-5 | TRBV27 | - | 14 | - | CASRSGYSNQPQHF | TGTGCCAGCAGATCAGGGTACAGCAATCAGCCCCAGCATTTT
TRBJ2-3 | TRBV19 | TRBD1 | 14 | - | CASSLTGGTDTQYF | TGTGCCAGTAGTTTGACAGGGGGTACAGATACGCAGTATTTT
TRBJ2-3 | TRBV6-5 | TRBD2 | 15 | - | CATTRQRGGTDTQYF | TGTGCCACAACCCGTCAGCGGGGAGGGACAGATACGCAGTATTTT
TRBJ2-1 | TRBV5-1 | - | 15 | - | CASSYQGSSGNEQFF | TGCGCCAGCAGCTATCAGGGATCCTCCGGCAATGAGCAGTTCTTC
TRBJ1-2 | TRBV2 | - | 14 | - | CASSEAGREYGYTF | TGTGCCAGCAGTGAAGCGGGCAGGGAATATGGCTACACCTTC
TRBJ1-2 | TRBV5-1 | - | 14 | - | CASSLGSQGGGYTF | TGCGCCAGCAGCTTGGGATCCCAGGGAGGAGGCTACACCTTC
TRBJ2-2 | TRBV2 | TRBD1 | 15 | - | CASTEQGALAGELFF | TGTGCCAGCACGGAACAGGGGGCGCTTGCCGGGGAGCTGTTTTTT
TRBJ1-1 | TRBV4-1 | - | 16 | - | CASSQDHGSFNTEAFF | TGCGCCAGCAGCCAAGATCACGGGTCTTTCAACACTGAAGCTTTCTTT
TRBJ2-7 | TRBV18 | TRBD2 | 15 | - | CASSPGSGDAYEQYF | TGTGCCAGCTCTCCGGGAAGCGGGGATGCCTACGAGCAGTACTTC
TRBJ2-5 | TRBV2 | TRBD2 | 15 | - | CASRRTSGDQETQYF | TGTGCCAGCAGGCGGACTAGCGGGGACCAAGAGACCCAGTACTTC
TRBJ2-6 | TRBV7-2 | - | 13 | - | CANRVSGANVLTF | TGTGCAAACAGGGTCTCTGGGGCCAACGTCCTGACTTTC
TRBJ1-3 | TRBV7-2 | TRBD1 | 15 | - | CASSSGQFSGNTIYF | TGTGCCAGCAGCTCGGGACAGTTCTCTGGAAACACCATATATTTT
TRBJ1-2 | TRBV6-5 | - | 15 | - | CASSYSMAELTYYTF | TGTGCCAGCAGTTACTCGATGGCAGAACTAACCTACTACACCTTC
TRBJ2-7 | TRBV5-1 | - | 17 | once | CASSSGPGTPDSYEQYF | TGCGCCAGCAGCTCCGGGCCCGGGACACCCGACTCCTACGAGCAGTACTTC
TRBJ1-2 | TRBV6-5 | TRBD1 | 13 | - | CASSSQGANGYTF | TGTGCCAGCAGTTCACAGGGGGCCAATGGCTACACCTTC
TRBJ2-3 | TRBV9 | TRBD2 | 12 | few | CASSETSNTQYF | TGTGCCAGCAGCGAGACTAGCAATACGCAGTATTTT
TRBJ2-7 | TRBV19 | - | 13 | - | CASSISTRTEQYF | TGTGCCAGTAGTATAAGCACGAGAACCGAGCAGTACTTC
TRBJ2-1 | TRBV2 | - | 13 | - | CASSAGFWDEQFF | TGTGCCAGCAGTGCGGGGTTTTGGGATGAGCAGTTCTTC
TRBJ1-2 | TRBV6-2/TRBV6-3 | TRBD1 | 15 | - | CASRYYLAGGYGYTF | TGTGCCAGCAGGTACTATCTCGCAGGGGGCTATGGCTACACCTTC
TRBJ1-2 | TRBV5-6 | - | 15 | - | CASSLGWQGQGGYTF | TGTGCCAGCAGCTTGGGATGGCAGGGGCAGGGTGGCTACACCTTC
TRBJ1-5 | TRBV6-2/TRBV6-3 | - | 12 | once | CASSQAGGPQHF | TGTGCCAGCAGTCAGGCCGGGGGGCCCCAGCATTTT
TRBJ1-1 | TRBV18 | - | 12 | - | CASSHRNTEAFF | TGTGCCAGCTCCCACAGGAACACTGAAGCTTTCTTT
TRBJ2-7 | TRBV2 | TRBD1 | 14 | - | CASSAYGQGYEQYF | TGTGCCAGCAGTGCTTACGGACAGGGGTACGAGCAGTACTTC
TRBJ2-1 | TRBV7-3 | - | 13 | - | CASSLSGGNEQFF | TGTGCCAGCAGCTTATCCGGGGGTAATGAGCAGTTCTTC
TRBJ2-2 | TRBV9 | - | 14 | - | CASSPHRDTGELFF | TGTGCCAGCAGCCCCCACCGGGACACCGGGGAGCTGTTTTTT
TRBJ1-2 | TRBV12-3/TRBV12-4 | - | 11 | - | CASSYTGIYTF | TGTGCCAGCAGTTATACAGGGATCTACACCTTC
TRBJ2-3 | TRBV6-6 | TRBD1 | 16 | - | CASSQPPGQSTDTQYF | TGTGCCAGCAGCCAACCCCCGGGACAGAGCACAGATACGCAGTATTTT
TRBJ1-1 | TRBV12-3/TRBV12-4 | TRBD1 | 13 | - | CASSLETGAEAFF | TGTGCCAGCAGTTTGGAGACAGGGGCAGAAGCTTTCTTT
TRBJ2-1 | TRBV4-1 | - | 15 | - | CASSQVTGFYNEQFF | TGCGCCAGCAGCCAGGTTACAGGGTTCTACAATGAGCAGTTCTTC
TRBJ2-4 | TRBV5-6 | - | 16 | - | CASNPPRVIAKNIQYF | TGTGCCAGCAACCCGCCGCGGGTGATAGCCAAAAACATTCAGTACTTC
TRBJ1-5 | TRBV11-2 | - | 11 | - | CATGNNQPQHF | TGTGCTACAGGGAACAATCAGCCCCAGCATTTT